The text below deals with one TCR beta chain. What it recognizes is unknown. The sample is drawn from a study of beta chain features in type 1 diabetes. Cell sorting via CD45RO/CCR7/CD25/CD127/CD95/CD27 was performed to obtain CD4+ naive, central memory, regulatory and stem cell-like memory cells. TCRB transcripts that were expressed got sequenced, as all of the isolated RNA had been reverse transcribed. Using immunoSEQ multiplex PCR, the repertoire was profiled, and TCRdb retains in-frame clones only, with some absent. The sample carries 250,000 to 300,000 clones, roughly a quarter recorded once. V lost 4 bases to trimming and J lost 0 bases, with 7 bases between them. From germline, CDR1 is LNHNV and CDR2 YYDKDF (reference sequence). The CDR3 is 14 residues long. Whole-study findings and limits: More deletions and fewer insertions at VDJ junctions were seen in type 1 diabetes patients. TCRB CDR3s were moderately but significantly shorter in Type 1 diabetes patients in all four CD4+ subsets.

The gene calls are TRBV15 and TRBJ1-5, with a tentative D call TRBD1 (5 bases). The sample taken for sequencing was naive CD4+ T cells from blood. This clonotype was sampled from a woman in her 30s with type 1 diabetes. DNA of the CDR3: TGTGCCACCAGCATTACAGGTAGCAATCAGCCCCAGCATTTT. As protein: CATSITGSNQPQHF.